This entry lists 7 T cell receptor beta chains sequenced from one sample in a study of control samples from healthy donors and cancer patients. Profiled with immunoSEQ multiplex PCR; TCRdb holds only in-frame clones, not every one. Here the sample spans about 86,000 clones, 85% to 95% being singletons. What was sequenced was blood. The receptors shown here come from a woman younger than 45 in good health.

The rearrangement uses TRBV19 and TRBJ2-2; 8 bases match TRBD2. The germline CDR1 and CDR2 sequences are LNHDA and SQIVND (reference sequence). J gave up 6 bases and V 3 bases, and 9 bases lay outside the gene matches. The length of the CDR3 is 16 residues. The CDR3 DNA follows: TGTGCCAGTAGTATTTACCGGACTAGCAGGTCCGGGGAGCTGTTTTTT. This encodes CASSIYRTSRSGELFF.

The chain employs TRBV4-1 and TRBJ1-2, with 9 bases fitting TRBD1. The germline gives CDR1 MGHRA, CDR2 YSYEKL. After removal of 0 bases from V and 5 bases from J, the junction contained 4 bases not matched to a gene. The CDR3 is 15 amino acids. The CDR3 coding sequence is TGCGCCAGCAGCCAAGAGCCCGGACAGGGGTATGGCTACACCTTC. Protein product: CASSQEPGQGYGYTF.

This sequence joins TRBV5-1 and TRBJ1-1, with D uncertain. The CDR3 length is 16 residues. The germline V gene has CDR1 SGHRS and CDR2 YFSETQ. V was shortened by 0 bases and J by 12 bases, with 24 bases between the two germline ends. The CDR3 nucleotides read TGCGCCAGCAGCTTGGGGTCAACGCGTTTTGAGGAGACCCCTTTCTTT. It codes for CASSLGSTRFEETPFF.

This clone occurred once. The chain is built from TRBV28 and TRBJ1-5; D uncertain. V lost 7 bases and J lost 3, with 16 bases in between. The CDR3 runs to 15 residues. CDR1 and CDR2 (germline): MDHEN, SYDVKM. CDR3 coding DNA: TGTGCCAGCACCCTAGGAGGAAGCTACAATCAGCCCCAGCATTTT. As protein: CASTLGGSYNQPQHF.

This rearrangement joins TRBV5-1 to TRBJ2-1; 10 nucleotides match TRBD2. CDR3 size: 15 residues. The trim removed 0 bases at V and 10 bases at J, leaving 7 bases unmatched. In germline, CDR1 is SGHRS, CDR2 YFSETQ. DNA for the CDR3: TGCGCCAGCAGCTTGGGAGCGGGAGGGCCATTAGAGCAGTTCTTC. Translating gives CASSLGAGGPLEQFF.

On this clone itself: This sample also contains other DNA sequences that code for the same CDR3. V usage is TRBV7-9 and J usage is TRBJ1-4, with D perhaps matching TRBD1 (5 bases). The CDR3 runs 14 residues. Germline values: CDR1 SEHNR, CDR2 FQNEAQ (reference sequence). Trimming cost V 6 bases and J 0 bases, with 8 bases left between them. CDR3 bases: TGTGCCAGCAGGGGGCTAGCAACTAATGAAAAACTGTTTTTT. Translated, it gives CASRGLATNEKLFF. Together with reference TRBV7-9 and TRBJ1-4, the CDR3 gives the full variable domain: DTGVSQNPRHKITKRGQNVTFRCDPISEHNRLYWYRQTLGQGPEFLTYFQNEAQLEKSRLLSDRFSAERPKGSFSTLEIQRTEQGDSAMYLCASRGLATNEKLFFGSGTQLSVL.

The chain is built from TRBV29-1 and TRBJ1-1; a weak D match, TRBD1 (5 bases). Per germline, CDR1 SQVTM and CDR2 ANQGSEA. V was pared by 7 bases and J by 10 bases, with 22 bases between. This CDR3 is 13 amino acids long. CDR3 sequence: CSAIRGQYGVAFF. Here the CDR3 DNA reads TGCAGCGCGATCCGGGGCCAGTACGGGGTAGCTTTCTTT.